This record looks at one T cell receptor beta chain sequence and its context. Clones were sequenced by immunoSEQ multiplex PCR, and TCRdb holds only the in-frame ones, with some missing. The sample lists 120,000 to 150,000 clones, 91% occurring once. Germline values: CDR1 SGHRS, CDR2 YFSETQ. The CDR3 covers 16 residues. V was shortened by 1 base and J by 4 bases, with 17 bases between the two germline ends. The data are from a study of control samples from healthy donors and cancer patients. The TCR sequence derives from a man in his thirties or forties in good health. The chain has TRBV5-1 and TRBJ2-5; either TRBD1 or TRBD2 may fit D (5 bases each). Sequencing input: blood. CDR3 sequence (DNA): TGCGCCAGCAGCTTGCTACTGACGCCGGGGACAGAGACCCAGTACTTC. Translating gives CASSLLLTPGTETQYF.